This TCR beta chain derives from a study of beta chain features in type 1 diabetes. As for this clone: What it recognizes is unknown.

Expressed TCRB transcripts were sequenced, since all the RNA that had been isolated was reverse transcribed. Clones were sequenced by immunoSEQ multiplex PCR, and TCRdb holds only the in-frame ones, with some missing. Altogether 250,000 to 350,000 clones are present, approximately 11% being singletons, with the ten largest covering more than 0.015%. Study conclusions and caveats: Insertions were fewer and deletions more numerous at VDJ junctions in type 1 diabetes patients.

V trimming: 6 bases; J trimming: 0 bases; junction bases outside the gene matches: 5. The germline CDR1 and CDR2 sequences are MNHEY and SVGAGI. The CDR3 length is 14 residues. This sequence was found in a woman aged 30 to 39 in good health. Sequences were obtained from naive CD4+ T cells from blood. The chain combines TRBV6-5 with TRBJ2-7; 7 bases agree with TRBD1. The CDR3 here is CASRRDRDSYEQYF. The DNA of the CDR3 is TGTGCCAGCAGGAGAGACAGGGACTCCTACGAGCAGTACTTC.